This T cell receptor (beta chain) was observed in a study of shared clonotypes between healthy human individuals. Trimming cost V 3 bases and J 0 bases, with 9 bases left between them. The CDR3 runs 16 residues. Germline CDR1 and CDR2: MDHEN and SYDVKM. The assay was immunoSEQ multiplex PCR, and TCRdb's table has in-frame clones only and misses some. The sample consists of 2 million to 2.5 million clones, over 85% of them appearing once. This clonotype was obtained from a man younger than 35 in good health. Some clones in this sample may be carry-over from other donors' samples. Sequencing was carried out using naive CD4+ T cells from PBMCs. Subset here: CD45RA+ positively selected. This sequence joins TRBV28 and TRBJ2-6; perhaps TRBD1 as D (6 bases). CDR3 amino acids: CASSFLGGSGANVLTF. The CDR3, as DNA: TGTGCCAGCAGTTTTTTAGGGGGCTCTGGGGCCAACGTCCTGACTTTC. The full variable domain, rest sourced from reference TRBV28 and TRBJ2-6, is DVKVTQSSRYLVKRTGEKVFLECVQDMDHENMFWYRQDPGLGLRLIYFSYDVKMKEKGDIPEGYSVSREKKERFSLILESASTNQTSMYLCASSFLGGSGANVLTFGAGSRLTVL.